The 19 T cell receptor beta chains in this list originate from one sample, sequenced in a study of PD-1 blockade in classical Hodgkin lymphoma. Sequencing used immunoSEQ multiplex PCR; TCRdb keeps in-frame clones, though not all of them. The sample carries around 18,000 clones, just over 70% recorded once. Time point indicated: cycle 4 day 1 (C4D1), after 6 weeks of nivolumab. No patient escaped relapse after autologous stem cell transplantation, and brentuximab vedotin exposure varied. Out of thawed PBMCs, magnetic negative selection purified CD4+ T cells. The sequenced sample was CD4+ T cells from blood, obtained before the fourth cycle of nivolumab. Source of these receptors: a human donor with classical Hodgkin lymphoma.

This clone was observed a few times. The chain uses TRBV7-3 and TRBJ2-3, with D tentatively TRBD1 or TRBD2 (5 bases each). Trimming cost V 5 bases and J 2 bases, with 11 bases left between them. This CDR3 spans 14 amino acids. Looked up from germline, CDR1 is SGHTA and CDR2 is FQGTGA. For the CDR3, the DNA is TGTGCCAGCAGCGCAGGGACCTCCACAGATACGCAGTATTTT. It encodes CASSAGTSTDTQYF.

The CDR3 DNA reads as TGTGCCAGCAGCGGGCGGGTAAACACTGAAGCTTTCTTT. This codes for CASSGRVNTEAFF. The chain combines TRBV7-2 with TRBJ1-1; D not resolved. Germline loops: CDR1 SGHTA, CDR2 FQGNSA. Deletions cut 5 bases from V and 2 bases from J, with 9 bases between. There are 13 residues in the CDR3.

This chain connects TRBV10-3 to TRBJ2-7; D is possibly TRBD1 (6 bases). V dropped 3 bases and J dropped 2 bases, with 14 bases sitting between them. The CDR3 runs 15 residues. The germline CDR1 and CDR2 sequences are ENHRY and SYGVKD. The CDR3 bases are TGTGCCATCAGTGATGGGCAGGGGATTACCTACGAGCAGTACTTC. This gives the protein CAISDGQGITYEQYF.

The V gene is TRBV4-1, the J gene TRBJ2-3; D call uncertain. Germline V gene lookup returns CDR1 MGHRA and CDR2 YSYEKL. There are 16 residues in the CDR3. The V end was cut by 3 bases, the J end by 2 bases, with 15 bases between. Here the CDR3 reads CASSHEQRYLTDTQYF. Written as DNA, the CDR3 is TGCGCCAGCAGCCACGAACAGCGATACCTCACAGATACGCAGTATTTT.

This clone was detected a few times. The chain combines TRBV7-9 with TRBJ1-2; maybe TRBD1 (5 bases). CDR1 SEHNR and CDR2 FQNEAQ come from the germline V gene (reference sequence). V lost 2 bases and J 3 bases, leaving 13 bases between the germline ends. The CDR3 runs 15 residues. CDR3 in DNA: TGTGCCAGCAGCTTACAGGGCGCTTCCCACTATGGCTACACCTTC. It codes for CASSLQGASHYGYTF.

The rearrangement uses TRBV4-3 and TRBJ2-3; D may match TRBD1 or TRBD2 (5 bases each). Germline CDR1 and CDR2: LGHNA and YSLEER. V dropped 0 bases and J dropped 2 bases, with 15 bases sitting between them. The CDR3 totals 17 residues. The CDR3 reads CASSQDRDGANTDTQYF. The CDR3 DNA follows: TGCGCCAGCAGCCAAGATCGAGACGGGGCGAACACAGATACGCAGTATTTT.

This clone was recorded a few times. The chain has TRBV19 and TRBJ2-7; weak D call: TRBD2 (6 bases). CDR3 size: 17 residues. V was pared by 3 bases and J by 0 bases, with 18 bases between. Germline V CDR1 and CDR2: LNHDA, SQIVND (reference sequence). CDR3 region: CASSIGGTGLSSYEQYF. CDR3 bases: TGTGCCAGTAGTATTGGAGGGACGGGGTTAAGCTCCTACGAGCAGTACTTC.

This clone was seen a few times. The CDR3 loop is CAISEGSGNQPQHF. The DNA of the CDR3 is TGTGCCATCAGTGAGGGGTCGGGCAATCAGCCCCAGCATTTT. This chain joins TRBV10-3 and TRBJ1-5; unclear D gene. V was clipped by 2 bases and J by 2 bases, with 7 bases between them. The germline gives CDR1 ENHRY, CDR2 SYGVKD. The length of the CDR3 is 14 residues.

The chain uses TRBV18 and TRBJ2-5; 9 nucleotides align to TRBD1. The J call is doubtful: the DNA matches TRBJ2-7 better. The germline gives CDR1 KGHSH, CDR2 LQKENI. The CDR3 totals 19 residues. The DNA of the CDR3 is TGTGCCAGCTCACCACCGTTTCACAGGGGGCCTACCCCCAACTACGAGCAGTACTTC. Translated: CASSPPFHRGPTPNYEQYF.

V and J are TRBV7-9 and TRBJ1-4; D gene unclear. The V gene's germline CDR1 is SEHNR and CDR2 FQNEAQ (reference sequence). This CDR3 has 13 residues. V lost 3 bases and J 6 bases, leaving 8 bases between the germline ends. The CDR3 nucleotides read TGTGCCAGCAGCTTTATCGGTGATGAAAAACTGTTTTTT. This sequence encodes CASSFIGDEKLFF. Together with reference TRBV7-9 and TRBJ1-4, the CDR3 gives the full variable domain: DTGVSQNPRHKITKRGQNVTFRCDPISEHNRLYWYRQTLGQGPEFLTYFQNEAQLEKSRLLSDRFSAERPKGSFSTLEIQRTEQGDSAMYLCASSFIGDEKLFFGSGTQLSVL.

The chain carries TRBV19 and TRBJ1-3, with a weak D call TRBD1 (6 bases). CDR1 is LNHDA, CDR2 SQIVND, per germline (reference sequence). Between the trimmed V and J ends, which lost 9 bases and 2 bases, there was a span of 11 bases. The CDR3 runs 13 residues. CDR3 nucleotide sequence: TGTGCCAGCGGGACACAAACTGGAAACACCATATATTTT. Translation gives CASGTQTGNTIYF.

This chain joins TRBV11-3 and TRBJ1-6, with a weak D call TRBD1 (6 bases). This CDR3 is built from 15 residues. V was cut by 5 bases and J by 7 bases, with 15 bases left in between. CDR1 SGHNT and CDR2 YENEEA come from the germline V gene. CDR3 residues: CASSAGGAENSPLHF. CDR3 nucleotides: TGTGCCAGCAGCGCGGGGGGGGCAGAGAATTCACCCCTCCACTTT.

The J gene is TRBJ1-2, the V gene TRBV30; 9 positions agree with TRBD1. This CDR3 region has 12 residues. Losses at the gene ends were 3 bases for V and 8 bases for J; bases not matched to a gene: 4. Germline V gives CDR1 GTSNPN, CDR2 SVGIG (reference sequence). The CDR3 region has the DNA TGTGCCTGGAGCGAAGACAGGGGGGGCTACACCTTC. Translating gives CAWSEDRGGYTF.

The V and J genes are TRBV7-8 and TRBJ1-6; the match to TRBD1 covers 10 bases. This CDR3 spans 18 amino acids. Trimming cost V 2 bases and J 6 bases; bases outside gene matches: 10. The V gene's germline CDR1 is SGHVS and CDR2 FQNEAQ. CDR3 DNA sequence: TGTGCCAGCAGCTTAACAGGTTCGGGACAGGGGATTAATTCACCCCTCCACTTT. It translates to CASSLTGSGQGINSPLHF.

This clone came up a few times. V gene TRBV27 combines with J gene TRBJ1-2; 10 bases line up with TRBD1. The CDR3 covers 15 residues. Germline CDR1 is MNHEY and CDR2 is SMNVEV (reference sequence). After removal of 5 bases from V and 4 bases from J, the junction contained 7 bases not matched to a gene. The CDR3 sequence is CASSPRQGAGYGYTF. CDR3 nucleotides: TGTGCCAGCAGTCCAAGACAGGGGGCGGGCTATGGCTACACCTTC.

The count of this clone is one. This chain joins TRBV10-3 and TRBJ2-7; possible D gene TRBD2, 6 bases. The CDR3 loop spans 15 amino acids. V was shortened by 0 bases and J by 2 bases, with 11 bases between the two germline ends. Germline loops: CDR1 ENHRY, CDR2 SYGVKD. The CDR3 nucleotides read TGTGCCATCAGTGAGTCGGTAGCGGCTACCTACGAGCAGTACTTC. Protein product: CAISESVAATYEQYF.

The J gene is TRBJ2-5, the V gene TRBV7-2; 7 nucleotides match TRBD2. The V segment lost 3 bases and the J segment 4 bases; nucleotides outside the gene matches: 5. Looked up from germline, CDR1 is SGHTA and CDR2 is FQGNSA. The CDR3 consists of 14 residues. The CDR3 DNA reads TGTGCCAGCAGCTTGAGCGGGGTTAGAGAGACCCAGTACTTC. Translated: CASSLSGVRETQYF.

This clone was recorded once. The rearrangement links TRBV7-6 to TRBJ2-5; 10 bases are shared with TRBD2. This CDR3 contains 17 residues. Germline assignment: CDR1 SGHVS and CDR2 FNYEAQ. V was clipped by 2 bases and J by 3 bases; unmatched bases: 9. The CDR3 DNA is TGTGCCAGCAGCTTATCACCGGGGACTAGCGATAAAGAGACCCAGTACTTC. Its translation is CASSLSPGTSDKETQYF.

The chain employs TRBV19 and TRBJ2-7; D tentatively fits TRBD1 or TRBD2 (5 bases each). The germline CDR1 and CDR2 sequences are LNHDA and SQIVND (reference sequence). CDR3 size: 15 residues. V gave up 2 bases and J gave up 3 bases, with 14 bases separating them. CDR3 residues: CASSITPFGGYEQYF. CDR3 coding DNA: TGTGCCAGTAGTATAACCCCCTTTGGGGGCTACGAGCAGTACTTC.